Below are 11 T cell receptor beta chains sequenced from a single sample in a study of T cells after yellow fever vaccination. Each CDR3 protein is one row after TCRdb ran MiXCR on the 5' RACE reads. The profile shows just under 600,000 distinct CDR3 sequences, approximately 13% of them singletons. Here the sequenced sample was PBMCs, taken on the day of the yellow fever booster vaccination. Receptors originate from a man aged 30 to 39 who received the YFV17D yellow fever vaccine.

This sequence joins TRBV6-1 and TRBJ1-2; no firm D call. The CDR3 sequence is 14 residues long. V lost 6 bases and J 3 bases, leaving 14 bases between the germline ends. The germline gives CDR1 MNHNS, CDR2 SASEGT. In nucleotides, the CDR3 is TGTGCCAGCAGGCAGGCGGATCTTTACTATGGCTACACCTTC. Residues: CASRQADLYYGYTF.

This chain links TRBV20-1 with TRBJ2-6, with D possibly called TRBD1 or TRBD2 (5 bases each). Germline-derived CDR1 and CDR2 are DFQATT and SNEGSKA (reference sequence). This CDR3 region has 15 residues. Trimming removed 5 bases at V and 4 bases at J, with 15 bases between. In DNA form, the CDR3 reads TGCAGTGCTCTTGGACTGGGGCAGGGGGCCAACGTCCTGACTTTC. Translation: CSALGLGQGANVLTF.

The chain is built from TRBV3-1 and TRBJ2-3; a weak D match, TRBD1 (6 bases). The CDR3 spans 12 residues. Germline values: CDR1 LGHDT, CDR2 YNNKEL (reference sequence). V lost 4 bases and J 7 bases, leaving 9 bases between the germline ends. CDR3 sequence (DNA): TGTGCCAGCAGCCTAGGGGGTTATACGCAGTATTTT. Its translation is CASSLGGYTQYF.

This clonotype came up a few times. The chain joins TRBV2 to TRBJ2-2, with D possibly matching TRBD2 (5 bases). Per germline, CDR1 SNHLY and CDR2 FYNNEI. V lost 6 bases and J 4 bases, leaving 15 bases between the germline ends. This CDR3 is 15 amino acids long. The CDR3 reads CASRLPWESTGELFF. In DNA, the CDR3 is TGTGCCAGCAGGCTCCCGTGGGAGTCCACCGGGGAGCTGTTTTTT.

The chain is built from TRBV20-1 and TRBJ2-3; 12 nucleotides align to TRBD1. The CDR3 has 15 amino acids. V dropped 2 bases and J dropped 2; count of bases not matched to a gene: 2. The germline CDR1 and CDR2 sequences are DFQATT and SNEGSKA (reference sequence). In DNA, the CDR3 is TGCAGTGCTAGAAGGGACAGGGGGCACACAGATACGCAGTATTTT. It yields the protein CSARRDRGHTDTQYF.

This clonotype was seen more than once but under ten times. This chain connects TRBV27 to TRBJ2-6, with TRBD1 matching over 8 bases. The CDR3 covers 16 residues. V lost 2 bases to trimming and J lost 2 bases; unmatched junction nucleotides: 2. Germline loops: CDR1 MNHEY, CDR2 SMNVEV (reference sequence). The CDR3 reads CASSLQGAPGANVLTF. In DNA form, the CDR3 reads TGTGCCAGCAGTTTACAGGGGGCGCCTGGGGCCAACGTCCTGACTTTC.

In its sample, this clonotype was seen a few times. This rearrangement joins TRBV20-1 to TRBJ2-1; 8 positions agree with TRBD2. Looked up from germline, CDR1 is DFQATT and CDR2 is SNEGSKA (reference sequence). V was clipped by 3 bases and J by 8 bases; unmatched bases: 12. This CDR3 has 15 residues. CDR3 nucleotides: TGCAGTGCTAGGACGGGAGGGCCTAAAGAGGATGAGCAGTTCTTC. Translating gives CSARTGGPKEDEQFF.

This chain connects TRBV25-1 to TRBJ2-1; D is perhaps TRBD2 (5 bases). V dropped 8 bases and J dropped 4 bases, with 9 bases sitting between them. The length of the CDR3 is 12 residues. CDR1 is MGHDK, CDR2 SYGVNS, per germline. The CDR3 loop is CASLPGYNEQFF. DNA of the CDR3: TGTGCCAGCCTACCGGGGTACAATGAGCAGTTCTTC.

This chain links TRBV20-1 with TRBJ2-1, with 12 bases fitting TRBD2. CDR3 length equals 15 residues. With V trimmed by 0 bases and J by 6 bases, 3 bases remained unmatched. Germline V gene sequence: CDR1 DFQATT, CDR2 SNEGSKA (reference sequence). The CDR3 sequence is CSAREWTSGTNEQFF. The CDR3 region has the DNA TGCAGTGCTAGAGAATGGACTAGCGGGACCAATGAGCAGTTCTTC.

This clonotype was observed a handful of times. A junction boundary mismatches the germline segment, possibly from a read error. The chain carries TRBV28 and TRBJ2-3; 9 bases match TRBD1. The CDR3 is made up of 16 amino acids. CDR1 is MDHEN and CDR2 is SYDVKM in the germline V gene. The DNA of the CDR3 is TGTGCCAGCAGACCCACCGGACAGGGGACGCGGGGAGTTAGGGATTTT. Its translation: CASRPTGQGTRGVRDF. Variable domain in full (rest from reference TRBV28 and TRBJ2-3): DVKVTQSSRYLVKRTGEKVFLECVQDMDHENMFWYRQDPGLGLRLIYFSYDVKMKEKGDIPEGYSVSREKKERFSLILESASTNQTSMYLCASRPTGQGTRGVRDFGPGTRLTVL.

The rearrangement joins TRBV7-3 to TRBJ2-1; D perhaps matches TRBD1 (6 bases). The CDR3 spans 17 residues. Germline values: CDR1 SGHTA, CDR2 FQGTGA. Deletions cut 4 bases from V and 3 bases from J, with 19 bases between. The CDR3 nucleotides read TGTGCCAGCAGCTATTTACCGTCCGGGACACTCTACAATGAGCAGTTCTTC. Its protein is CASSYLPSGTLYNEQFF.